The 6 T cell receptor beta chains listed next were all sequenced from one sample in a study of cytomegalovirus exposure and HLA in healthy donors. PCR employed 60 Vbeta and 13 Jbeta primers. The assay was immunoSEQ multiplex PCR, and TCRdb's table has in-frame clones only and misses some. The table lists about 130,000 clones, 80% to 90% of them singletons. Material: PBMCs. The receptor source for this set is a man in his fifties in good health and CMV-seronegative.

The genes are TRBV29-1 and TRBJ1-4, with 7 bases lining up with TRBD1. Per the germline V gene, CDR1 is SQVTM and CDR2 is ANQGSEA. The CDR3 runs to 13 residues. Trimming took 6 bases from V and 2 from J; bases not matched to a gene: 3. In DNA, the CDR3 is TGCAGCGTGACAGGGATCACTAATGAAAAACTGTTTTTT. Translated, it gives CSVTGITNEKLFF.

This rearrangement joins TRBV7-6 to TRBJ1-1; no firm D call. The CDR3 consists of 13 residues. Looked up from germline, CDR1 is SGHVS and CDR2 is FNYEAQ. The ends were cut back, 3 bases at V and 5 bases at J, with 10 bases in the middle. The CDR3 spells CASSFGSGTEAFF. DNA for the CDR3: TGTGCCAGCAGCTTCGGAAGCGGGACTGAAGCTTTCTTT.

This clone was counted once. This rearrangement joins TRBV7-2 to TRBJ1-1; D ambiguous. The CDR3 contains 13 residues. Germline values: CDR1 SGHTA, CDR2 FQGNSA. V was trimmed by 5 bases and J by 1 base, leaving 8 bases between them. As DNA, the CDR3 is TGTGCCAGCAGCCCGACGGGGAACACTGAAGCTTTCTTT. Amino acids: CASSPTGNTEAFF.

The V call is TRBV29-1, the J call TRBJ2-5, with D perhaps matching TRBD1 (5 bases). The CDR3 length is 12 residues. Trimming removed 2 bases at V and 2 bases at J, with 6 bases between. Germline V CDR1 and CDR2: SQVTM, ANQGSEA. This CDR3 is CSVETGQETQYF. The CDR3 nucleotides read TGCAGCGTTGAAACAGGACAAGAGACCCAGTACTTC.

This clone was counted a few times. This chain uses TRBV5-1 with TRBJ2-7, with D possibly being TRBD1 (5 bases). CDR3 length: 12 amino acids. Per the germline V gene, CDR1 is SGHRS and CDR2 is YFSETQ. V lost 4 bases, J lost 4 bases, and 9 bases lay in between. The CDR3 nucleotides read TGCGCCAGCAGCGGCCAGGGTTACGAGCAGTACTTC. It encodes CASSGQGYEQYF.

The chain recombines TRBV30 with TRBJ2-5; 11 bases agree with TRBD2. The CDR3 has 14 residues. From germline, CDR1 is GTSNPN and CDR2 SVGIG (reference sequence). The CDR3 sequence is CTYSLAGGGETQYF. CDR3 nucleotides: TGTACCTACTCCCTAGCGGGGGGAGGAGAGACCCAGTACTTC.